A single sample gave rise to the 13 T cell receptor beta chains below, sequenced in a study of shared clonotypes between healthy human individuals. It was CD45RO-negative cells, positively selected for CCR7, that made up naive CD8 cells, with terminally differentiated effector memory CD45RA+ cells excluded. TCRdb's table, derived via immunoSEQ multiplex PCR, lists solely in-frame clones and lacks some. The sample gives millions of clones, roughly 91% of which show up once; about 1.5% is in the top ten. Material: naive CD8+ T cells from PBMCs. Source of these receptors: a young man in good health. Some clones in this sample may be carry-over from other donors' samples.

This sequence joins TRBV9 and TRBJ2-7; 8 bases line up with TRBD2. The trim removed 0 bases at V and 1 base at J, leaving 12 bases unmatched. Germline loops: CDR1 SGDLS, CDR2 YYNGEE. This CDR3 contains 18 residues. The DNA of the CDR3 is TGTGCCAGCAGCGTAGGCCCTTCGTTGGCGGGAGGATCCTACGAGCAGTACTTC. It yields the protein CASSVGPSLAGGSYEQYF.

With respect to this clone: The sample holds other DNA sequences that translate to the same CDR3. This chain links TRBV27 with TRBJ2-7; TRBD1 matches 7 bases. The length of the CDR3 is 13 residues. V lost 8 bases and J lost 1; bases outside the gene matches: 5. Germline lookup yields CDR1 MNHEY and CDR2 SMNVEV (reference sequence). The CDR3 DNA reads TGTGCCAGCTCCCCGGGACAGTCCTACGAGCAGTACTTC. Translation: CASSPGQSYEQYF.

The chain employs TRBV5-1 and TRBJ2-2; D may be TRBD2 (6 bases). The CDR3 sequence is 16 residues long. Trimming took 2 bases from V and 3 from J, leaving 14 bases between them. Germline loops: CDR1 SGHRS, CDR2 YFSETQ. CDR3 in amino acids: CASSLAGSRDTGELFF. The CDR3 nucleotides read TGCGCCAGCAGCTTAGCGGGTAGCCGGGACACCGGGGAGCTGTTTTTT.

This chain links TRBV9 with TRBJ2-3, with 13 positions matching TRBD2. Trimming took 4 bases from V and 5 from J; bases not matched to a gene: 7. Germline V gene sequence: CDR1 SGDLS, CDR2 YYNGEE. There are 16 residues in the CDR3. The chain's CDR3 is CASSSGLAGARDTQYF. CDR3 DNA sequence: TGTGCCAGCAGCTCTGGACTAGCGGGAGCGCGAGATACGCAGTATTTT.

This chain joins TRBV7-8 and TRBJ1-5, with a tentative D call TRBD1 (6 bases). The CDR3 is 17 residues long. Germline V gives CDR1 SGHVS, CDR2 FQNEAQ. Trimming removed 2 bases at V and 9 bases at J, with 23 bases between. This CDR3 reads CASSLLRRGQLRRPQHF. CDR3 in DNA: TGTGCCAGCAGCTTATTAAGGCGCGGACAGCTGAGGCGGCCCCAGCATTTT.

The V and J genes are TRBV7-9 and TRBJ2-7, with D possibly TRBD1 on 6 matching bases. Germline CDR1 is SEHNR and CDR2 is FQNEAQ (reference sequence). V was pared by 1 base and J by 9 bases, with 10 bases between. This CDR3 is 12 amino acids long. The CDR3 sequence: CASSLESTGQYF. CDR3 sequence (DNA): TGTGCCAGCAGCTTAGAGTCGACAGGGCAGTACTTC.

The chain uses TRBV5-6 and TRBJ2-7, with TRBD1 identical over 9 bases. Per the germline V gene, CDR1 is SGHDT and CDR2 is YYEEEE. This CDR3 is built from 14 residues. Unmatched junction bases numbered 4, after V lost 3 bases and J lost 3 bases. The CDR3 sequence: CASSSGQGGYEQYF. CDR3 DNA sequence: TGTGCCAGCAGCTCGGGACAGGGTGGCTACGAGCAGTACTTC.

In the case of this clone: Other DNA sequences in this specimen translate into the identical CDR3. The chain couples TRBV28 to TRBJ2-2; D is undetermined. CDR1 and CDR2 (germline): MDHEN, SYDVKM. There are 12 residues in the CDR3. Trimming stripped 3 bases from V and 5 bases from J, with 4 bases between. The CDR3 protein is CASSLRTGELFF. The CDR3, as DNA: TGTGCCAGCAGTTTGAGAACCGGGGAGCTGTTTTTT.

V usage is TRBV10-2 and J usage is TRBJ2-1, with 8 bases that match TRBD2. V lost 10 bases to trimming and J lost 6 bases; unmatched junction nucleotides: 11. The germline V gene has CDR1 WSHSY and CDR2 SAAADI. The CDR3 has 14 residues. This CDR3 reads CATLERERGNEQFF. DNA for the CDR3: TGCGCCACTCTAGAGCGGGAGCGGGGCAATGAGCAGTTCTTC.

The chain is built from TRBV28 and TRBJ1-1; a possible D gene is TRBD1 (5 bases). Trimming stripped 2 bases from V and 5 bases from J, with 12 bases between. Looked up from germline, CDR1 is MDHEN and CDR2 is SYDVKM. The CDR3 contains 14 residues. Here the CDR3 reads CASSLIFGGTEAFF. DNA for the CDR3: TGTGCCAGCAGTTTAATTTTCGGGGGGACTGAAGCTTTCTTT.

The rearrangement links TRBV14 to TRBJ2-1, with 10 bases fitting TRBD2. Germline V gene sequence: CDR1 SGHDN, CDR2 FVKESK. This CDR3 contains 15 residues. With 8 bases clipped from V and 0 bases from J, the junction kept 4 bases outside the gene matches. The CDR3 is CASDLAGGSYNEQFF. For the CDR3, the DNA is TGTGCCAGCGATTTAGCGGGAGGCTCCTACAATGAGCAGTTCTTC.

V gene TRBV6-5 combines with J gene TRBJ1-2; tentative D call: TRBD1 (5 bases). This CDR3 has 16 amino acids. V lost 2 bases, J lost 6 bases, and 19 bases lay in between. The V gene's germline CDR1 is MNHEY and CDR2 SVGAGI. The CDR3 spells CASSYLLRGPRDGYTF. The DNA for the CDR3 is TGTGCCAGCAGTTACCTTCTCCGGGGCCCCAGGGATGGCTACACCTTC.

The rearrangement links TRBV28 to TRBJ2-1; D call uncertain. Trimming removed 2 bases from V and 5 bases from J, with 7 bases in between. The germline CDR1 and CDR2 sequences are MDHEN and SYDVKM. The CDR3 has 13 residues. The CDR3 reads CASSLNRDNEQFF. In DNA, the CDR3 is TGTGCCAGCAGTTTAAACCGGGACAATGAGCAGTTCTTC.